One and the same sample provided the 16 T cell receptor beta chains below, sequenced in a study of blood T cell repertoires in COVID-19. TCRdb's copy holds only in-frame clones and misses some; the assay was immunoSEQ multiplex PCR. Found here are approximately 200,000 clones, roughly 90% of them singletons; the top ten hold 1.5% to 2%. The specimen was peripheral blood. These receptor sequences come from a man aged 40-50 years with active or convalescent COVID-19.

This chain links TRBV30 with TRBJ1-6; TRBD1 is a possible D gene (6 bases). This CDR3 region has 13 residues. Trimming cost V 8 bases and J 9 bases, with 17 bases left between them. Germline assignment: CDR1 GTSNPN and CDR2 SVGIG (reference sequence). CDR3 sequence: CATGREGGSPLHF. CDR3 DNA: TGTGCCACAGGGAGAGAGGGTGGTTCACCCCTCCACTTT.

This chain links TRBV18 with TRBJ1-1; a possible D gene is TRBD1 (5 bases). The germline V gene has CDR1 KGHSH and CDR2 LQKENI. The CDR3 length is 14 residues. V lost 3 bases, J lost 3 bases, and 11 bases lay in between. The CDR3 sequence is CASSPSRADTEAFF. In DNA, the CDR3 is TGTGCCAGCTCACCGAGCAGGGCGGACACTGAAGCTTTCTTT.

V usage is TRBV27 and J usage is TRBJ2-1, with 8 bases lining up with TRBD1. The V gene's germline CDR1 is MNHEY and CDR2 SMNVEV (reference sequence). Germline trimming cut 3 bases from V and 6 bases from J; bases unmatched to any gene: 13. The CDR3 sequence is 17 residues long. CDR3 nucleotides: TGTGCCAGCAGTTTCCAAAAGGCAGGGGGCTTGGTCAATGAGCAGTTCTTC. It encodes CASSFQKAGGLVNEQFF.

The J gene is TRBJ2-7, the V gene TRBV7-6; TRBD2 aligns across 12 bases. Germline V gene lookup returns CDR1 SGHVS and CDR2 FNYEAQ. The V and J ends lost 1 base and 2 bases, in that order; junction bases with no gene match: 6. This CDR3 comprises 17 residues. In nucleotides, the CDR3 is TGTGCCAGCAGCTTAGGGGGCCTAGCGGGGGGGCCCTACGAGCAGTACTTC. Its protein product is CASSLGGLAGGPYEQYF.

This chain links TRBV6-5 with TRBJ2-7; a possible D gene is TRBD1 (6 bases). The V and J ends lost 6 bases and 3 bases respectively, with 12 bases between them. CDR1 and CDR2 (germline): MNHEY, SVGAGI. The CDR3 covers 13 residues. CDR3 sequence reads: CASSRQANYEQYF. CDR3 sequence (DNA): TGTGCCAGCAGCCGACAGGCGAACTACGAGCAGTACTTC.

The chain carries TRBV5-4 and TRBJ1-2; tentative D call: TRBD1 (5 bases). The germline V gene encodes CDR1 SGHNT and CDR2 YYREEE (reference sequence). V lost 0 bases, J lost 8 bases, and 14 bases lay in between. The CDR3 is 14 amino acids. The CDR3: CASSLVRQGEGYTF. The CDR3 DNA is TGTGCCAGCAGCTTGGTGAGGCAGGGTGAAGGCTACACCTTC.

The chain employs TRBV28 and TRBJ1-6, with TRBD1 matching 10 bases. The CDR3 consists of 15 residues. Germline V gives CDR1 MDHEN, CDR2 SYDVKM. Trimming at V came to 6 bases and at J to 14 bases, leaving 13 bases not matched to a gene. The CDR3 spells CASRRYGTGEGALHF. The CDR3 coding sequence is TGTGCCAGCAGGCGATACGGGACAGGGGAAGGGGCCCTCCACTTT.

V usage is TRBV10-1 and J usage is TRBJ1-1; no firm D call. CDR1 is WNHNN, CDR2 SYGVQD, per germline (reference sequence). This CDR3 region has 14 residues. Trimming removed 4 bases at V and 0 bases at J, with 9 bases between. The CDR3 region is CASSVGWLNTEAFF. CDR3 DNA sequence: TGCGCCAGCAGTGTCGGGTGGTTGAACACTGAAGCTTTCTTT.

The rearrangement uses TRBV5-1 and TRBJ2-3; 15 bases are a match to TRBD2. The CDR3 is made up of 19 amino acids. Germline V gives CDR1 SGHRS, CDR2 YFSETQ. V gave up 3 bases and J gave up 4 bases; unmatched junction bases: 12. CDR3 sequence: CASSSSRTSGGAGADTQYF. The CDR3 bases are TGCGCCAGCAGCTCATCCCGGACTAGCGGGGGGGCAGGGGCAGATACGCAGTATTTT. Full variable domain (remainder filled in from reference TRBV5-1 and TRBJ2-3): KAGVTQTPRYLIKTRGQQVTLSCSPISGHRSVSWYQQTPGQGLQFLFEYFSETQRNKGNFPGRFSGRQFSNSRSEMNVSTLELGDSALYLCASSSSRTSGGAGADTQYFGPGTRLTVL.

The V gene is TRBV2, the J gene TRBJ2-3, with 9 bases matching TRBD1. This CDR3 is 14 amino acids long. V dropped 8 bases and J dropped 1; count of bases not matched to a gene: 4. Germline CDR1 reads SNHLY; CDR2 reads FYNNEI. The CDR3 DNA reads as TGTGCCAGCGGGACAGGGAGGCGCACAGATACGCAGTATTTT. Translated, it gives CASGTGRRTDTQYF. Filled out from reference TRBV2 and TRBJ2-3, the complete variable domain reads EPEVTQTPSHQVTQMGQEVILRCVPISNHLYFYWYRQILGQKVEFLVSFYNNEISEKSEIFDDQFSVERPDGSNFTLKIRSTKLEDSAMYFCASGTGRRTDTQYFGPGTRLTVL.

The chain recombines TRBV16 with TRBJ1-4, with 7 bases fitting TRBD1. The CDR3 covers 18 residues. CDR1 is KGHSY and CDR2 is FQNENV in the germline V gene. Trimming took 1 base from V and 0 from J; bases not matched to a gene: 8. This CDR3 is CASSQYGRQGATNEKLFF. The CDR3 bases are TGTGCCAGCAGCCAATATGGGCGGCAGGGGGCAACTAATGAAAAACTGTTTTTT. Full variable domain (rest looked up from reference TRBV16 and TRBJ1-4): GEEVAQTPKHLVRGEGQKAKLYCAPIKGHSYVFWYQQVLKNEFKFLISFQNENVFDETGMPKERFSAKCLPNSPCSLEIQATKLEDSAVYFCASSQYGRQGATNEKLFFGSGTQLSVL.

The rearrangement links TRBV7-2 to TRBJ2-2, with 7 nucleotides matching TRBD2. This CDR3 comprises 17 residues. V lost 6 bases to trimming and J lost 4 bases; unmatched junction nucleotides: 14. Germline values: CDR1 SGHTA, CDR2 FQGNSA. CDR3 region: CASSPPGLGPFTGELFF. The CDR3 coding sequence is TGTGCCAGCAGTCCCCCAGGACTAGGACCCTTCACCGGGGAGCTGTTTTTT.

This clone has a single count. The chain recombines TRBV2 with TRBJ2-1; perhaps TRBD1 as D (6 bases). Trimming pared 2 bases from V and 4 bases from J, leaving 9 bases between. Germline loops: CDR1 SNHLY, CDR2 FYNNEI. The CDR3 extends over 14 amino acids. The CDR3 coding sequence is TGTGCCAGCAGTGAAATACAGGGTTACAATGAGCAGTTCTTC. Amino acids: CASSEIQGYNEQFF. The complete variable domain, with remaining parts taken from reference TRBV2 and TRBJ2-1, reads EPEVTQTPSHQVTQMGQEVILRCVPISNHLYFYWYRQILGQKVEFLVSFYNNEISEKSEIFDDQFSVERPDGSNFTLKIRSTKLEDSAMYFCASSEIQGYNEQFFGPGTRLTVL.

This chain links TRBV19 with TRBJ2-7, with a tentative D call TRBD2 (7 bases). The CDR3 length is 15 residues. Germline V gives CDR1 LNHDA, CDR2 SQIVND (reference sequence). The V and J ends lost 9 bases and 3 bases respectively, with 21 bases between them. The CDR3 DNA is TGTGCCAGCGGACAGAGGGGGGAGGGGATCTACGAGCAGTACTTC. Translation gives CASGQRGEGIYEQYF.

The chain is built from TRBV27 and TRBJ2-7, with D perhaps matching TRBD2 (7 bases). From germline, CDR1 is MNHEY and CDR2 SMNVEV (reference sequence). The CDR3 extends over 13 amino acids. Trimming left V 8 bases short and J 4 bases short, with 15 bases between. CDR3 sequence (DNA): TGTGCCAGCGGCCGCGGGGGCCTTTACGAGCAGTACTTC. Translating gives CASGRGGLYEQYF.

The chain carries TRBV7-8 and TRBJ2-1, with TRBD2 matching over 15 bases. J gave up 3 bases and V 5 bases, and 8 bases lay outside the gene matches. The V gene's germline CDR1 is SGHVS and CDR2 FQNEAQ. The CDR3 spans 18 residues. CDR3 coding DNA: TGTGCCAGCAGCCGGACTAGCGGGAGGGCCAGAAGCTACAATGAGCAGTTCTTC. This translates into CASSRTSGRARSYNEQFF.